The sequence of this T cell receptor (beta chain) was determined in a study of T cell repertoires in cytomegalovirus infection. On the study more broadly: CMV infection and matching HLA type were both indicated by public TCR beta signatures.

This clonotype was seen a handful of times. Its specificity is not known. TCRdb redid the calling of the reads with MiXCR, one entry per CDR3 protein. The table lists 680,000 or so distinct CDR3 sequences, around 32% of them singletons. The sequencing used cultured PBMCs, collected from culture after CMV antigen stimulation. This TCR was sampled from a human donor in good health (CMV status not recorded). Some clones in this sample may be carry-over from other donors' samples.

As DNA, the CDR3 is TGTGCCAGCAGTCACCGCGGCCGAGGACTAGCGGGAGGTAGGAACGAGCAGTACTTC. It codes for CASSHRGRGLAGGRNEQYF. This chain uses TRBV12-3 or TRBV12-4 with TRBJ2-7, with 14 bases matching TRBD2. V was pared by 5 bases and J by 5 bases, with 17 bases of the junction left unmatched. The CDR3 consists of 19 residues.